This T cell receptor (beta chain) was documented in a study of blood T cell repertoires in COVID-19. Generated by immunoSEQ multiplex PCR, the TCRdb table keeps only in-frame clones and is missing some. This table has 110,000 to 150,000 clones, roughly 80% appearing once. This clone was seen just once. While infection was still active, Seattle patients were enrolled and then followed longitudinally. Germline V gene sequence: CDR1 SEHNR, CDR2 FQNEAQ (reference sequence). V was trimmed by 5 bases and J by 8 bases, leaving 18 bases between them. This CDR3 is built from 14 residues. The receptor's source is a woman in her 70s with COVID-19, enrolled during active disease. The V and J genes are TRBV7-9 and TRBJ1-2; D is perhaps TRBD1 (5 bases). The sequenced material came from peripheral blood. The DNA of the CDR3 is TGTGCCAGCAGCCCGGGGGAACGGGCGAAAGGCTACACCTTC. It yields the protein CASSPGERAKGYTF.